A selection of T cell receptor beta chains follows, all from one sample in a study of T cell changes during pregnancy in multiple sclerosis. Data came from immunoSEQ multiplex PCR; TCRdb stores just in-frame clones and leaves some out. This sample has about 70,000 clones, with around 94% found just once. Sequenced here: peripheral blood, sampled in the third trimester of pregnancy. Source of these receptors: a female donor with multiple sclerosis, enrolled in a pregnancy study. The CDR3 runs from the conserved cysteine through the conserved F or W. The D gene is left open where the match is weak. The size entry is marked missing in some rows and otherwise reads once, few, many or a size class.

d_call: .
cdr3_length: 13
j_call: TRBJ2-3
v_call: TRBV2
clone_size: .
cdr3_aa: CASSERGGDTQYF
cdr3_nt: TGTGCCAGCAGTGAGCGGGGCGGAGATACGCAGTATTTT

d_call: TRBD1
cdr3_length: 14
j_call: TRBJ2-7
v_call: TRBV27
clone_size: .
cdr3_aa: CASSSYRGLYEQYF
cdr3_nt: TGTGCCAGCAGTTCCTACAGGGGTCTCTACGAGCAGTACTTC

d_call: TRBD2
cdr3_length: 15
j_call: TRBJ2-2
v_call: TRBV4-1
clone_size: .
cdr3_aa: CASSHGLEWTGELFF
cdr3_nt: TGCGCCAGCAGCCACGGACTAGAATGGACCGGGGAGCTGTTTTTT

d_call: .
cdr3_length: 13
j_call: TRBJ1-5
v_call: TRBV6-1
clone_size: .
cdr3_aa: CASTTYSNQPQHF
cdr3_nt: TGTGCCAGCACAACATATAGCAATCAGCCCCAGCATTTT

d_call: .
cdr3_length: 14
j_call: TRBJ2-7
v_call: TRBV18
clone_size: .
cdr3_aa: CASSPRGQTYEQYF
cdr3_nt: TGTGCCAGCTCACCCCGGGGACAAACCTACGAGCAGTACTTC

d_call: .
cdr3_length: 16
j_call: TRBJ1-3
v_call: TRBV5-5
clone_size: .
cdr3_aa: CASSLSQGFSGNTIYF
cdr3_nt: TGTGCCAGCAGCTTATCCCAGGGGTTCTCTGGAAACACCATATATTTT

d_call: .
cdr3_length: 14
j_call: TRBJ1-4
v_call: TRBV9
clone_size: .
cdr3_aa: CASSGVGPNEKLFF
cdr3_nt: TGTGCCAGCAGCGGGGTGGGGCCCAATGAAAAACTGTTTTTT

d_call: .
cdr3_length: 15
j_call: TRBJ1-2
v_call: TRBV2
clone_size: .
cdr3_aa: CASSEVQGVIVGYTF
cdr3_nt: TGTGCCAGCAGTGAGGTACAGGGCGTAATAGTTGGCTACACCTTC

d_call: TRBD1
cdr3_length: 16
j_call: TRBJ1-6
v_call: TRBV5-6
clone_size: .
cdr3_aa: CASSPRGQPSTSPLHF
cdr3_nt: TGTGCCAGCAGCCCAAGGGGACAGCCCTCGACTTCACCCCTCCACTTT

d_call: TRBD1
cdr3_length: 15
j_call: TRBJ1-1
v_call: TRBV27
clone_size: .
cdr3_aa: CASSFVAGGNTEAFF
cdr3_nt: TGTGCCAGCAGTTTCGTCGCAGGGGGCAACACTGAAGCTTTCTTT

d_call: TRBD1
cdr3_length: 16
j_call: TRBJ1-1
v_call: TRBV5-5
clone_size: .
cdr3_aa: CASSSGAGGMNTEAFF
cdr3_nt: TGTGCCAGCAGCTCGGGGGCAGGGGGAATGAACACTGAAGCTTTCTTT

d_call: .
cdr3_length: 13
j_call: TRBJ2-1
v_call: TRBV15
clone_size: .
cdr3_aa: CATSREVAGEQFF
cdr3_nt: TGTGCCACCAGCAGAGAAGTTGCAGGTGAGCAGTTCTTC

d_call: TRBD1
cdr3_length: 16
j_call: TRBJ1-2
v_call: TRBV7-2
clone_size: .
cdr3_aa: CASSRGGGGRVYGYTF
cdr3_nt: TGTGCCAGCAGCCGAGGGGGCGGGGGGCGCGTCTATGGCTACACCTTC

d_call: .
cdr3_length: 16
j_call: TRBJ1-2
v_call: TRBV28
clone_size: .
cdr3_aa: CASSLNPGAPNYGYTF
cdr3_nt: TGTGCCAGCAGTTTAAACCCAGGGGCCCCTAACTATGGCTACACCTTC

d_call: .
cdr3_length: 16
j_call: TRBJ1-4
v_call: TRBV18
clone_size: .
cdr3_aa: CASSPGPAFPNEKLFF
cdr3_nt: TGTGCCAGCTCACCAGGGCCGGCATTTCCTAATGAAAAACTGTTTTTT

d_call: TRBD1
cdr3_length: 15
j_call: TRBJ1-1
v_call: TRBV19
clone_size: once
cdr3_aa: CASSIAGGESTEAFF
cdr3_nt: TGTGCCAGTAGTATTGCAGGGGGCGAGAGCACTGAAGCTTTCTTT

d_call: TRBD1
cdr3_length: 16
j_call: TRBJ2-6
v_call: TRBV19
clone_size: .
cdr3_aa: CASGDRGFSGANVLTF
cdr3_nt: TGTGCCAGTGGCGACAGGGGGTTCTCTGGGGCCAACGTCCTGACTTTC

d_call: TRBD1
cdr3_length: 17
j_call: TRBJ2-1
v_call: TRBV7-3
clone_size: .
cdr3_aa: CASSPRTGGTSYNEQFF
cdr3_nt: TGTGCCAGCAGCCCCAGGACAGGGGGGACCTCCTACAATGAGCAGTTCTTC

d_call: .
cdr3_length: 15
j_call: TRBJ2-1
v_call: TRBV7-2
clone_size: .
cdr3_aa: CASRRTTSSYNEQFF
cdr3_nt: TGTGCCAGCAGAAGGACAACCAGCTCCTACAATGAGCAGTTCTTC

d_call: TRBD1
cdr3_length: 16
j_call: TRBJ2-7
v_call: TRBV7-3
clone_size: .
cdr3_aa: CASSLGFRDSSYEQYF
cdr3_nt: TGTGCCAGCAGCTTAGGATTTCGGGACAGTTCCTACGAGCAGTACTTC

d_call: .
cdr3_length: 13
j_call: TRBJ1-1
v_call: TRBV6-5
clone_size: .
cdr3_aa: CASSYIRHTEAFF
cdr3_nt: TGTGCCAGCAGTTACATTCGTCACACTGAAGCTTTCTTT

d_call: .
cdr3_length: 11
j_call: TRBJ2-7
v_call: TRBV5-8
clone_size: .
cdr3_aa: CASSFTGTTLF
cdr3_nt: TGTGCCAGCAGTTTTACCGGGACAACTTTGTTC

d_call: TRBD2
cdr3_length: 17
j_call: TRBJ2-1
v_call: TRBV7-2
clone_size: .
cdr3_aa: CASSLVASGGADNEQFF
cdr3_nt: TGTGCCAGCAGCTTAGTGGCTAGCGGGGGGGCCGACAATGAGCAGTTCTTC

d_call: TRBD2
cdr3_length: 13
j_call: TRBJ2-5
v_call: TRBV5-1
clone_size: once
cdr3_aa: CASSPAGGETQYF
cdr3_nt: TGCGCCAGCAGCCCGGCGGGGGGAGAGACCCAGTACTTC

d_call: .
cdr3_length: 14
j_call: TRBJ1-3
v_call: TRBV6-5
clone_size: .
cdr3_aa: CASSYQREMNTIYF
cdr3_nt: TGTGCCAGCAGTTACCAGCGGGAAATGAACACCATATATTTT

d_call: TRBD1
cdr3_length: 14
j_call: TRBJ2-7
v_call: TRBV5-5
clone_size: .
cdr3_aa: CASSLDRGFGEQYF
cdr3_nt: TGTGCCAGCAGCTTGGACAGGGGGTTTGGCGAGCAGTACTTC

d_call: .
cdr3_length: 14
j_call: TRBJ2-7
v_call: TRBV21-1
clone_size: .
cdr3_aa: CASRKDKHSYEQYF
cdr3_nt: TGTGCCAGCAGAAAGGACAAGCACTCCTACGAGCAGTACTTC

d_call: TRBD1
cdr3_length: 17
j_call: TRBJ1-1
v_call: TRBV9
clone_size: .
cdr3_aa: CASSGGQGVGMNTEAFF
cdr3_nt: TGTGCCAGCAGCGGTGGACAGGGCGTAGGTATGAACACTGAAGCTTTCTTT

d_call: TRBD1
cdr3_length: 15
j_call: TRBJ2-3
v_call: TRBV25-1
clone_size: .
cdr3_aa: CASSVWTGYTDTQYF
cdr3_nt: TGTGCCAGCAGTGTGTGGACAGGGTACACAGATACGCAGTATTTT

d_call: TRBD2
cdr3_length: 16
j_call: TRBJ2-5
v_call: TRBV9
clone_size: .
cdr3_aa: CASSVEASGGWETQYF
cdr3_nt: TGTGCCAGCAGCGTAGAGGCTAGCGGGGGGTGGGAGACCCAGTACTTC

d_call: .
cdr3_length: 14
j_call: TRBJ2-5
v_call: TRBV9
clone_size: .
cdr3_aa: CASGGGHGQETQYF
cdr3_nt: TGTGCCAGCGGGGGGGGCCACGGGCAAGAGACCCAGTACTTC

d_call: .
cdr3_length: 14
j_call: TRBJ2-7
v_call: TRBV7-6
clone_size: .
cdr3_aa: CASSRELGGDEQYF
cdr3_nt: TGTGCCAGCAGCCGGGAACTGGGGGGTGACGAGCAGTACTTC

d_call: TRBD1
cdr3_length: 15
j_call: TRBJ2-2
v_call: TRBV7-2
clone_size: .
cdr3_aa: CASRSDRAFTGELFF
cdr3_nt: TGTGCCAGCAGAAGCGACAGGGCCTTCACCGGGGAGCTGTTTTTT